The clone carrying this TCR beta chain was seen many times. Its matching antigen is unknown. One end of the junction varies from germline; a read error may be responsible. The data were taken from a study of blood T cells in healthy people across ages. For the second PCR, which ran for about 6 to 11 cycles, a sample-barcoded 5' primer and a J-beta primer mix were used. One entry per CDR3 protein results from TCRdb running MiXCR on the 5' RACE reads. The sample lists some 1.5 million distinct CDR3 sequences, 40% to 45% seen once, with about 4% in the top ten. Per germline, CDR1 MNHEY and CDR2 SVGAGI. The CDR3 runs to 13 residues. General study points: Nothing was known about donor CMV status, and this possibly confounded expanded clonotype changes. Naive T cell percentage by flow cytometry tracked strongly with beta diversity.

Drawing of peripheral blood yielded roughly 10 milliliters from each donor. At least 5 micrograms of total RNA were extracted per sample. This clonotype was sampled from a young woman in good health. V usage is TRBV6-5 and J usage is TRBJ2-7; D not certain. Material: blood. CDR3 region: CASSYLGSYEQYF. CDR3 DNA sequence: TGCGCCAGCAGCTATCTGGGGTCCTACGAGCAGTACTTC.